This entry lists 20 T cell receptor beta chains sequenced from one sample in a study of T cell repertoires in cytomegalovirus infection. TCRdb independently ran MiXCR on the reads; one entry per CDR3 protein. The table has around 450,000 distinct CDR3 sequences, approximately 33% seen once; the top ten hold roughly an eighth. The source material was PBMCs. Receptor source: a human donor in good health (CMV status not recorded). Some clones in this sample may be carry-over from other donors' samples.

The J gene is TRBJ2-7, the V gene TRBV20-1; D perhaps matches TRBD1 (5 bases). Trimming left V 4 bases short and J 0 bases short, with 7 bases between. This CDR3 is built from 12 residues. In germline, CDR1 is DFQATT, CDR2 SNEGSKA (reference sequence). The CDR3 sequence is CSAKDNSYEQYF. CDR3 nucleotide sequence: TGCAGTGCTAAGGACAACTCCTACGAGCAGTACTTC.

The genes are TRBV19 and TRBJ1-2, with a weak D call TRBD1 (6 bases). The CDR3 extends over 17 amino acids. The germline V and J ends were trimmed by 5 bases and 7 bases, with 26 bases remaining between them. Per the germline V gene, CDR1 is LNHDA and CDR2 is SQIVND (reference sequence). In DNA form, the CDR3 reads TGTGCCAGTAGTTCTAGACAGGTAACCTACTGGGCGCTTGGCTACACCTTC. Residues: CASSSRQVTYWALGYTF.

V is TRBV12-3 or TRBV12-4 and J is TRBJ2-2, with 14 bases lining up with TRBD2. Trimming cost V 4 bases and J 0 bases; bases outside gene matches: 4. The CDR3 has 18 amino acids. CDR3: CASSWGLAGVANTGELFF. CDR3 sequence (DNA): TGTGCCAGCAGTTGGGGACTAGCGGGAGTCGCGAACACCGGGGAGCTGTTTTTT.

The table lists this clonotype with many counts. The gene calls are TRBV7-2 and TRBJ2-7, with 11 bases that match TRBD2. V lost 0 bases to trimming and J lost 2 bases; unmatched junction nucleotides: 6. CDR1 SGHTA and CDR2 FQGNSA come from the germline V gene. This CDR3 is built from 17 residues. CDR3 residues: CASSLALAGGPPYEQYF. In DNA, the CDR3 is TGTGCCAGCAGCTTAGCCCTAGCGGGGGGCCCTCCCTACGAGCAGTACTTC. Supplemented by reference TRBV7-2 and TRBJ2-7, the full variable domain reads GAGVSQSPSNKVTEKGKDVELRCDPISGHTALYWYRQSLGQGLEFLIYFQGNSAPDKSGLPSDRFSAERTGGSVSTLTIQRTQQEDSAVYLCASSLALAGGPPYEQYFGPGTRLTVT.

Regarding this clonotype: Its ends do not fully match the called genes, so a read error is possible. J is TRBJ1-4 and V is TRBV6-1, with D hard to call. Looked up from germline, CDR1 is MNHNS and CDR2 is SASEGT. CDR3 length: 15 amino acids. The CDR3 reads CARSERARAKEKLFF. The CDR3 DNA sequence: TGTGCCAGAAGTGAAAGGGCAAGGGCTAAGGAAAAACTGTTTTTT.

The J gene is TRBJ1-2, the V gene TRBV20-1; D unresolved. This CDR3 has 13 amino acids. The V end lost 4 bases, the J end lost 5 bases, and 14 bases lay between the germline ends. Germline-derived CDR1 and CDR2 are DFQATT and SNEGSKA (reference sequence). The CDR3 loop reads CSAKSLASYGYTF. The DNA of the CDR3 is TGCAGTGCTAAATCGCTGGCTTCTTATGGCTACACCTTC.

The chain carries TRBV12-3 or TRBV12-4 and TRBJ1-5; no reliable D call. The CDR3 extends over 16 amino acids. V was cut by 5 bases and J by 0 bases, with 14 bases left in between. The chain's CDR3 is CASSLSAKASNQPQHF. The CDR3 region has the DNA TGTGCCAGCAGTCTCTCCGCAAAGGCTAGCAATCAGCCCCAGCATTTT.

This clonotype appeared a few times. The V and J genes are TRBV2 and TRBJ2-7; D is uncertain. Germline V gene data show CDR1 as SNHLY and CDR2 as FYNNEI. The CDR3 is made up of 11 amino acids. The V gene lost 3 bases and the J gene lost 4 bases, with 4 bases spanning the gap. The CDR3 nucleotides are TGTGCCAGCAGTGACAATTACGAGCAGTACTTC. It yields the protein CASSDNYEQYF.

There are many counts of this clonotype. The V and J genes are TRBV12-3 or TRBV12-4 and TRBJ2-1, with 10 positions matching TRBD2. V was pared by 10 bases and J by 7 bases, with 10 bases of the junction left unmatched. The CDR3 covers 14 residues. The CDR3 nucleotides read TGTGCCACGTGCGAGCGGGGGGGGAAAAATGAGCAGTTCTTC. Its protein is CATCERGGKNEQFF.

The rearrangement uses TRBV6-5 and TRBJ2-1; D possibly matches TRBD1 or TRBD2 (6 bases each). Germline loops: CDR1 MNHEY, CDR2 SVGAGI. V was shortened by 5 bases and J by 7 bases, with 18 bases between the two germline ends. CDR3 length equals 15 residues. The CDR3 bases are TGTGCCAGCAGTATTGGGGGGCGGTCGGTTAATGAGCAGTTCTTC. This sequence encodes CASSIGGRSVNEQFF.

The chain recombines TRBV19 with TRBJ2-1; tentative D call: TRBD1 (7 bases). V gave up 1 base and J gave up 9 bases, with 19 bases separating them. The CDR3 totals 16 residues. Germline lookup yields CDR1 LNHDA and CDR2 SQIVND (reference sequence). The CDR3 is CASSIVGQGGSVEQFF. The CDR3 DNA reads TGTGCCAGTAGTATAGTTGGTCAGGGGGGTTCTGTTGAGCAGTTCTTC.

This clonotype was counted only a few times. The chain carries TRBV7-3 and TRBJ2-3; the match to TRBD1 covers 10 bases. The V and J ends lost 6 bases and 4 bases, in that order; junction bases with no gene match: 7. CDR1 and CDR2 (germline): SGHTA, FQGTGA. The CDR3 loop spans 15 amino acids. As DNA, the CDR3 is TGTGCCAGCAGTTCGACAGGGGGCGCTTCAGATACGCAGTATTTT. Protein: CASSSTGGASDTQYF. The whole variable domain, filled in from reference TRBV7-3 and TRBJ2-3, reads GAGVSQTPSNKVTEKGKYVELRCDPISGHTALYWYRQSLGQGPEFLIYFQGTGAADDSGLPNDRFFAVRPEGSVSTLKIQRTERGDSAVYLCASSSTGGASDTQYFGPGTRLTVL.

Remarks on this clonotype: This clone may be a read error of a much larger clone one base away. The chain is built from TRBV12-3 or TRBV12-4 and TRBJ1-4, with 9 positions matching TRBD1. The CDR3 contains 20 residues. V shed 5 bases and J 9 bases; nucleotides not matched to a gene: 25. For the CDR3, the DNA is TGTGCCAGCAGTCGATACTCCGGGACAGGGACGTTGGGGCAGGGGAAAAAACTGTTTTTT. Translating it yields CASSRYSGTGTLGQGKKLFF.

Concerning this clonotype: A read error may be the cause here, since a much bigger clone is one base away. The chain joins TRBV7-2 to TRBJ2-2; 16 bases agree with TRBD2. V was clipped by 5 bases and J by 2 bases; unmatched bases: 5. The germline CDR1 and CDR2 sequences are SGHTA and FQGNSA. This CDR3 is built from 18 residues. CDR3 nucleotide sequence: TGTGCCAGCAGCATCGGGACTAGCGGGGGGGCCAACACCGGGGAGCTGTTTTTT. Its protein is CASSIGTSGGANTGELFF.

A few counts support this clonotype. The chain's CDR3 is CASSPRQTTYEQYF. The DNA for the CDR3 is TGTGCCAGCAGTCCCCGGCAGACAACCTACGAGCAGTACTTC. This sequence joins TRBV27 and TRBJ2-7; D not certain. Germline V CDR1 and CDR2: MNHEY, SMNVEV (reference sequence). The CDR3 has 14 residues. V was clipped by 5 bases and J by 2 bases, with 13 bases between them.

This clonotype was found a few times. This CDR3 is CASSYGTGSHEQFF. The CDR3 bases are TGTGCCAGCAGCTACGGGACAGGGAGCCATGAGCAGTTCTTC. This sequence joins TRBV12-3 or TRBV12-4 and TRBJ2-1, with 9 bases matching TRBD1. V was clipped by 6 bases and J by 8 bases; unmatched bases: 8. The CDR3 runs to 14 residues.

Notes on this clonotype: The limits of the CDR3 on the DNA are not certain, so only TCRdb's listed CDR3 is given. The chain uses TRBV28 and TRBJ1-1; no check of the table's D call, TRBD1, against the DNA was made. The length of the CDR3 is 17 amino acids, counting both ends. Germline lookup yields CDR1 MDHEN and CDR2 SYDVKM. CDR3 region: CASCAWGRGQGSTEALF.

The chain couples TRBV4-1 to TRBJ1-6, with no clear D. The CDR3 spans 15 residues. The germline gives CDR1 MGHRA, CDR2 YSYEKL. V was pared by 0 bases and J by 5 bases, with 8 bases between. The CDR3 is CASSQELLDNSPLHF. The CDR3 coding sequence is TGCGCCAGCAGCCAAGAGTTACTGGATAATTCACCCCTCCACTTT.

The chain carries TRBV5-4 and TRBJ2-7; D may be TRBD1 (5 bases). The V end was cut by 3 bases, the J end by 5 bases, with 12 bases between. This CDR3 comprises 13 residues. From germline, CDR1 is SGHNT and CDR2 YYREEE (reference sequence). The CDR3 bases are TGTGCCAGCAGCTCCGATGCAGGGAACGAGCAGTACTTC. Translated, it gives CASSSDAGNEQYF.

This chain joins TRBV20-1 and TRBJ1-4, with D possibly TRBD1 on 6 matching bases. The V end lost 3 bases, the J end lost 4 bases, and 9 bases lay between the germline ends. Per germline, CDR1 DFQATT and CDR2 SNEGSKA (reference sequence). This CDR3 spans 13 amino acids. The CDR3 DNA reads TGCAGTGCTAGGGACAGAGATAATGAAAAACTGTTTTTT. It codes for CSARDRDNEKLFF.